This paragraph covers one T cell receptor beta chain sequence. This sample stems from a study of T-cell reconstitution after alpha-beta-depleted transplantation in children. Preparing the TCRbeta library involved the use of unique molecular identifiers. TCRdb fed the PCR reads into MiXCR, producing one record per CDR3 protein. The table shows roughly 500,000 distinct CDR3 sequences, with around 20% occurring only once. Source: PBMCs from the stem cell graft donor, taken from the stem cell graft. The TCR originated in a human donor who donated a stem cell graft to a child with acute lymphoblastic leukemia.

The CDR3 spells CASSFLAGGVNEQFF. The DNA for the CDR3 is TGTGCCAGCAGCTTCTTAGCGGGAGGGGTGAATGAGCAGTTCTTC. The genes are TRBV7-2 and TRBJ2-1; 11 nucleotides align to TRBD2. The CDR3 runs to 15 residues. Germline V gives CDR1 SGHTA, CDR2 FQGNSA. The V and J ends lost 3 bases and 7 bases, in that order; junction bases with no gene match: 5.